This T cell receptor beta chain was profiled in a study of blood T cells in healthy people across ages. Study conclusions and caveats: Long-lived donors had more naive CD4+ cells and higher diversity than aged donors.

Points on this clonotype: Its antigen is currently unknown.

Next came a second PCR, run for about 6 to 12 cycles, which used a sample-barcoded 5' primer along with a J-beta primer mix. TCRdb reanalysed the 5' RACE reads using MiXCR and keeps one entry per CDR3 protein. The repertoire includes about 1.6 million distinct CDR3 sequences, 30% to 40% of them detected once, and approximately 10% sits in the top ten. Germline-derived CDR1 and CDR2 are MNHNY and SVGAGI (reference sequence). The CDR3 is 15 residues long. The ends were cut back, 4 bases at V and 1 base at J, with 13 bases in the middle. The source of this sequence is a woman under 40 in good health. Sequencing input: blood. The chain links TRBV6-6 to TRBJ1-1, with D possibly TRBD1 on 5 matching bases. CDR3 residues: CASSWLGQPNTEAFF. The DNA of the CDR3 is TGTGCCAGCAGTTGGTTGGGGCAGCCGAACACTGAAGCTTTCTTT.